This entry lists 30 T cell receptor beta chains sequenced from one sample in a study of cytomegalovirus exposure and HLA in healthy donors (dated by TCRdb to 2016 to 2017). Library construction relied on the immunoSEQ multiplex PCR assay. For the multiplex PCR, a mixture combining 60 forward primers for TCR Vbeta segments and 13 reverse primers for TCR Jbeta segments was used. The source is immuneACCESS, and TCRdb retained only in-frame sequences with V and J called. Part of the clones is not carried over; for the studies checked, unresolved V genes explain less than half of this, and the remainder is unexplained. This sample holds about 130,000 clones; 55% to 75% were observed only once. The ten largest clones capture 2.9% of the sample. Source material: PBMCs. The receptors were sampled from a human donor in good health.

This chain uses TRBV5-1 with TRBJ2-1; tentatively, D is TRBD1 (5 bases). The CDR3 is 15 residues long. Trimming stripped 0 bases from V and 9 bases from J, with 16 bases between. Germline loops: CDR1 SGHRS, CDR2 YFSETQ. The CDR3 is CASSLEARAAFEQFF. Written as DNA, the CDR3 is TGCGCCAGCAGCTTGGAGGCCAGGGCGGCGTTTGAGCAGTTCTTC.

The chain employs TRBV4-3 and TRBJ2-2; a weak D match, TRBD2 (5 bases). The CDR3 runs to 15 residues. Trimming stripped 1 base from V and 2 bases from J, with 8 bases between. The V gene's germline CDR1 is LGHNA and CDR2 YSLEER. The CDR3 DNA reads TGCGCCAGCAGCCAAGGGAGGAGCAACACCGGGGAGCTGTTTTTT. It is translated as CASSQGRSNTGELFF.

The chain joins TRBV29-1 to TRBJ2-1; possibly TRBD2 for D (5 bases). Trimming took 7 bases from V and 5 from J, leaving 18 bases between them. Germline CDR1 reads SQVTM; CDR2 reads ANQGSEA. The CDR3 extends over 14 amino acids. The CDR3 nucleotides read TGCAGCGCCGGTCGGGGTCTTGGGAACAATGAGCAGTTCTTC. It yields the protein CSAGRGLGNNEQFF.

The J gene is TRBJ1-1, the V gene TRBV29-1; D gene unclear. V lost 3 bases and J 1 base, leaving 6 bases between the germline ends. Germline V gives CDR1 SQVTM, CDR2 ANQGSEA. CDR3 length equals 12 residues. The CDR3 nucleotides read TGCAGCGTTGAGAGGCAGAACACTGAAGCTTTCTTT. Translated: CSVERQNTEAFF.

J is TRBJ2-7 and V is TRBV5-1; TRBD2 matches 10 bases. This CDR3 has 15 amino acids. The V segment lost 4 bases and the J segment 10 bases; nucleotides outside the gene matches: 14. The germline gives CDR1 SGHRS, CDR2 YFSETQ. Here the CDR3 reads CASSPAGGVAGLQYF. The CDR3 bases are TGCGCCAGCAGCCCAGCGGGGGGGGTAGCGGGATTACAGTACTTC.

This chain connects TRBV11-1 to TRBJ2-7; the D is unclear. The length of the CDR3 is 15 residues. CDR1 is SGHAT, CDR2 FQDESV, per germline (reference sequence). V was pared by 5 bases and J by 2 bases, with 16 bases between. The CDR3, as DNA: TGTGCCAGCAGCGTGGGCCAGGATGCCGCCTACGAGCAGTACTTC. This gives the protein CASSVGQDAAYEQYF.

This clone was counted a few times. This sequence joins TRBV4-2 and TRBJ1-1; no definite D call. V lost 1 base and J 10 bases, leaving 10 bases between the germline ends. Germline V gene lookup returns CDR1 LGHNA and CDR2 YNFKEQ. This CDR3 spans 12 amino acids. The DNA for the CDR3 is TGTGCCAGCAGCCAAGGAGGCCGGGTAGCTTTCTTT. Its protein product is CASSQGGRVAFF.

The chain couples TRBV19 to TRBJ2-1; 12 bases match TRBD1. From germline, CDR1 is LNHDA and CDR2 SQIVND (reference sequence). This CDR3 region has 14 residues. With V trimmed by 5 bases and J by 8 bases, 4 bases remained unmatched. The CDR3 loop reads CASSVGTGGDEQFF. CDR3 coding DNA: TGTGCCAGTAGTGTGGGGACAGGGGGCGATGAGCAGTTCTTC.

This clone was seen once. This sequence joins TRBV4-2 and TRBJ2-4, with D maybe TRBD2 (7 bases). From germline, CDR1 is LGHNA and CDR2 YNFKEQ. The CDR3 sequence is 16 residues long. The V gene lost 1 base and the J gene lost 1 base, with 11 bases spanning the gap. The CDR3 sequence: CASSQVRGLAKNIQYF. CDR3 sequence (DNA): TGTGCCAGCAGCCAAGTGCGGGGGCTGGCCAAAAACATTCAGTACTTC.

This clone has only one observation. The CDR3 region is CASSLAGLAGASRYNEQFF. The CDR3 DNA reads as TGTGCCAGCAGCTTAGCGGGACTAGCGGGAGCGAGTAGGTACAATGAGCAGTTCTTC. V gene TRBV7-2 combines with J gene TRBJ2-1; TRBD2 matches 14 bases. J lost 4 bases, V lost 0 bases, and 8 bases had no gene match. Looked up from germline, CDR1 is SGHTA and CDR2 is FQGNSA. The CDR3 covers 19 residues.

V gene TRBV5-4 combines with J gene TRBJ2-3; a possible D gene is TRBD2 (6 bases). Germline V lookup: CDR1 SGHNT, CDR2 YYREEE (reference sequence). Trimming left V 4 bases short and J 2 bases short, with 26 bases between. CDR3 length: 19 residues. CDR3 nucleotides: TGTGCCAGCAGCCTCCTTCCCCCTGCGGGACCTCGGCACACAGATACGCAGTATTTT. It specifies CASSLLPPAGPRHTDTQYF.

This clone appeared a single time. V gene TRBV25-1 combines with J gene TRBJ2-1, with TRBD1 identical over 11 bases. This CDR3 contains 16 residues. After removal of 4 bases from V and 4 bases from J, the junction contained 6 bases not matched to a gene. Germline CDR1 and CDR2: MGHDK and SYGVNS. The chain's CDR3 is CASSGKDRGLYNEQFF. The DNA of the CDR3 is TGTGCCAGCAGTGGAAAGGACAGGGGGCTTTACAATGAGCAGTTCTTC.

The V and J genes are TRBV6-5 and TRBJ2-7, with 7 bases that match TRBD2. The germline V gene has CDR1 MNHEY and CDR2 SVGAGI. Trimming took 0 bases from V and 1 from J; bases not matched to a gene: 6. The CDR3 is 16 amino acids. CDR3 sequence: CASSYSGGSGSYEQYF. For the CDR3, the DNA is TGTGCCAGCAGTTACTCGGGCGGGAGTGGTTCCTACGAGCAGTACTTC.

This chain joins TRBV11-2 and TRBJ1-6; 9 positions agree with TRBD1. From germline, CDR1 is SGHAT and CDR2 FQNNGV. After removal of 1 base from V and 7 bases from J, the junction contained 2 bases not matched to a gene. This CDR3 is 15 amino acids long. In nucleotides, the CDR3 is TGTGCCAGCAGCTTAGGGGGGACAGGGAATTCACCCCTCCACTTT. This encodes CASSLGGTGNSPLHF. Full variable domain (outside the CDR3, taken from reference TRBV11-2 and TRBJ1-6): EAGVAQSPRYKIIEKRQSVAFWCNPISGHATLYWYQQILGQGPKLLIQFQNNGVVDDSQLPKDRFSAERLKGVDSTLKIQPAKLEDSAVYLCASSLGGTGNSPLHFGNGTRLTVT.

The rearrangement uses TRBV2 and TRBJ2-7, with D possibly matching TRBD1 (6 bases). Trimming shortened V by 7 bases and J by 4 bases, and 14 bases separated the two germline ends. From germline, CDR1 is SNHLY and CDR2 FYNNEI. The CDR3 runs to 13 residues. The CDR3, as DNA: TGTGCCAGCAAAAAGTCAGGGGAGTACGAGCAGTACTTC. Its protein is CASKKSGEYEQYF.

The rearrangement links TRBV28 to TRBJ1-6; tentatively, D is TRBD1 (5 bases). CDR1 and CDR2 (germline): MDHEN, SYDVKM. This CDR3 comprises 12 residues. V lost 5 bases, J lost 7 bases, and 6 bases lay in between. The CDR3 nucleotides are TGTGCCAGCAGTGGGGGGAATTCACCCCTCCACTTT. This sequence encodes CASSGGNSPLHF. The whole variable domain, filled in from reference TRBV28 and TRBJ1-6, reads DVKVTQSSRYLVKRTGEKVFLECVQDMDHENMFWYRQDPGLGLRLIYFSYDVKMKEKGDIPEGYSVSREKKERFSLILESASTNQTSMYLCASSGGNSPLHFGNGTRLTVT.

This clone was found a few times. The chain uses TRBV12-5 and TRBJ2-3; 8 nucleotides line up with TRBD2. The V segment lost 4 bases and the J segment 8 bases; nucleotides outside the gene matches: 23. Looked up from germline, CDR1 is LGHNT and CDR2 is FRNRAP. The CDR3 consists of 19 residues. CDR3 amino acids: CASGWPGVREDLCKGTQYF. CDR3 nucleotide sequence: TGTGCTAGTGGTTGGCCAGGGGTGCGGGAGGATCTATGTAAGGGTACGCAGTATTTT. The whole variable domain, filled in from reference TRBV12-5 and TRBJ2-3, reads DARVTQTPRHKVTEMGQEVTMRCQPILGHNTVFWYRQTMMQGLELLAYFRNRAPLDDSGMPKDRFSAEMPDATLATLKIQPSEPRDSAVYFCASGWPGVREDLCKGTQYFGPGTRLTVL.

This chain joins TRBV7-6 and TRBJ1-1, with 9 bases that match TRBD1. J gave up 4 bases and V 1 base, and 13 bases lay outside the gene matches. The V gene's germline CDR1 is SGHVS and CDR2 FNYEAQ. The CDR3 extends over 18 amino acids. The CDR3 sequence: CASSLERAGQGLGTEAFF. The CDR3 region has the DNA TGTGCCAGCAGCTTAGAACGGGCCGGACAGGGGCTGGGCACTGAAGCTTTCTTT.

The chain joins TRBV7-2 to TRBJ2-7; 7 bases map to TRBD1. Germline V lookup: CDR1 SGHTA, CDR2 FQGNSA. The V segment lost 1 base and the J segment 0 bases; nucleotides outside the gene matches: 6. This CDR3 is 16 amino acids long. The CDR3 bases are TGTGCCAGCAGCTTAGGACAGGGAAGAGGCTCCTACGAGCAGTACTTC. Protein: CASSLGQGRGSYEQYF.

This clone was observed a few times. The V and J genes are TRBV5-1 and TRBJ1-2, with TRBD1 identical over 9 bases. Germline assignment: CDR1 SGHRS and CDR2 YFSETQ. After removal of 0 bases from V and 7 bases from J, the junction contained 10 bases not matched to a gene. The CDR3 totals 16 residues. In DNA, the CDR3 is TGCGCCAGCAGCTTGGATTTATCGCGGACAGGGGTTGGCTACACCTTC. Amino acids: CASSLDLSRTGVGYTF.

This chain uses TRBV27 with TRBJ2-3; 12 bases agree with TRBD2. V dropped 4 bases and J dropped 8; count of bases not matched to a gene: 16. Germline values: CDR1 MNHEY, CDR2 SMNVEV (reference sequence). CDR3 size: 18 residues. CDR3 loop: CASSSPTRRASGRGTQYF. CDR3 nucleotides: TGTGCCAGCAGTTCCCCTACTCGTCGGGCTAGCGGGAGGGGTACGCAGTATTTT.

The chain employs TRBV30 and TRBJ2-5; 14 bases align to TRBD2. The V segment lost 5 bases and the J segment 5 bases; nucleotides outside the gene matches: 7. This CDR3 spans 15 amino acids. Germline-derived CDR1 and CDR2 are GTSNPN and SVGIG (reference sequence). The CDR3 sequence: CAWAGTSGRGETQYF. The CDR3 bases are TGTGCCTGGGCCGGGACTAGCGGGAGAGGGGAGACCCAGTACTTC.

The chain combines TRBV5-1 with TRBJ1-3, with 10 nucleotides matching TRBD1. After removal of 0 bases from V and 2 bases from J, the junction contained 2 bases not matched to a gene. CDR1 and CDR2 from the germline V gene are SGHRS and YFSETQ. The CDR3 extends over 16 amino acids. The CDR3, as DNA: TGCGCCAGCAGCTTGGATGGACAGGGGGCTGGAAACACCATATATTTT. Its protein is CASSLDGQGAGNTIYF.

The chain combines TRBV2 with TRBJ1-2, with D possibly TRBD1 on 6 matching bases. Trimming pared 5 bases from V and 7 bases from J, leaving 11 bases between. CDR3 length: 12 amino acids. CDR1 is SNHLY and CDR2 is FYNNEI in the germline V gene. The CDR3 nucleotides read TGTGCCAGCAGTACAGGGAGTGGTGGCTACACCTTC. It specifies CASSTGSGGYTF.

The chain uses TRBV18 and TRBJ2-6; perhaps TRBD2 as D (5 bases). The CDR3 sequence is 17 residues long. With 3 bases removed from V and 0 bases from J, the gap between germline ends came to 12 bases. Germline loops: CDR1 KGHSH, CDR2 LQKENI. The CDR3 sequence is CASSPGLLYSGANVLTF. CDR3 DNA sequence: TGTGCCAGCTCACCCGGACTCTTATACTCTGGGGCCAACGTCCTGACTTTC.

This chain connects TRBV6-5 to TRBJ2-4; D is unresolved. V gave up 11 bases and J gave up 9 bases, with 11 bases separating them. The CDR3 is 10 residues long. CDR1 MNHEY and CDR2 SVGAGI come from the germline V gene. The CDR3 is CAFINGIQYF. The CDR3 DNA sequence: TGTGCCTTCATAAACGGCATTCAGTACTTC.

The V gene is TRBV5-4, the J gene TRBJ2-1; TRBD1 agrees at 8 bases. The V and J ends lost 4 bases and 0 bases, in that order; junction bases with no gene match: 3. Germline assignment: CDR1 SGHNT and CDR2 YYREEE (reference sequence). The CDR3 spans 15 residues. The CDR3 loop reads CASSPTGDSYNEQFF. In nucleotides, the CDR3 is TGTGCCAGCAGCCCGACAGGGGACTCCTACAATGAGCAGTTCTTC.

Comments on this clone: The junction departs from germline at one end; a sequencing error may be responsible. The rearrangement uses TRBV7-9 and TRBJ2-1, with TRBD2 matching over 10 bases. The CDR3 extends over 18 amino acids. CDR1 and CDR2 from the germline V gene are SEHNR and FQNEAQ (reference sequence). DNA for the CDR3: TGTTCCAGCAGCTTAGGTAGCGGGGGGAGACCTTCCTACAATGAGCAGTTCTTC. It encodes CSSSLGSGGRPSYNEQFF.

This clone showed up just a few times. The rearrangement uses TRBV25-1 and TRBJ1-2; D is unclear. V gave up 1 base and J gave up 8 bases, with 14 bases separating them. This CDR3 is built from 14 residues. Germline loops: CDR1 MGHDK, CDR2 SYGVNS. CDR3 protein: CASSELRGIKGYTF. The DNA of the CDR3 is TGTGCCAGCAGTGAATTGCGGGGTATTAAGGGCTACACCTTC.

The rearrangement links TRBV5-4 to TRBJ2-7; maybe TRBD1 (6 bases). The germline V and J ends were trimmed by 2 bases and 5 bases, with 14 bases remaining between them. Germline V lookup: CDR1 SGHNT, CDR2 YYREEE (reference sequence). This CDR3 region has 14 residues. As DNA, the CDR3 is TGTGCCAGCAGCTTTACAGGGTCCCGGGACGAGCAGTACTTC. It specifies CASSFTGSRDEQYF.